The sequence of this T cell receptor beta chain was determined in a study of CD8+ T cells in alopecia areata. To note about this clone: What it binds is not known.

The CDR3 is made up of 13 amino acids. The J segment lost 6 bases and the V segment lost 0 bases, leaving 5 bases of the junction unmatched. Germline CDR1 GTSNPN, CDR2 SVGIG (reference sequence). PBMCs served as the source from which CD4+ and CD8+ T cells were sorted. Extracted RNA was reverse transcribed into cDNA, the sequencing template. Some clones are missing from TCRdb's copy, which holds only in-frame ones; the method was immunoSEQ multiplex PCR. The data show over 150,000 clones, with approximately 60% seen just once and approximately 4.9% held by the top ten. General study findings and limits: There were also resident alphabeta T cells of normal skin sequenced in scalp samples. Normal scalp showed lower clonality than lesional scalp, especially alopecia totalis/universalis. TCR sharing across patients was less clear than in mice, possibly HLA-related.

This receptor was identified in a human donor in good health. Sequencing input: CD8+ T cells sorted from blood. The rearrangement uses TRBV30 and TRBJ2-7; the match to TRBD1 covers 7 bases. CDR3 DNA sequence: TGTGCCTGGAGTGTAGTGACAGGGTCCGAGCAGTACTTC. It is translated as CAWSVVTGSEQYF.